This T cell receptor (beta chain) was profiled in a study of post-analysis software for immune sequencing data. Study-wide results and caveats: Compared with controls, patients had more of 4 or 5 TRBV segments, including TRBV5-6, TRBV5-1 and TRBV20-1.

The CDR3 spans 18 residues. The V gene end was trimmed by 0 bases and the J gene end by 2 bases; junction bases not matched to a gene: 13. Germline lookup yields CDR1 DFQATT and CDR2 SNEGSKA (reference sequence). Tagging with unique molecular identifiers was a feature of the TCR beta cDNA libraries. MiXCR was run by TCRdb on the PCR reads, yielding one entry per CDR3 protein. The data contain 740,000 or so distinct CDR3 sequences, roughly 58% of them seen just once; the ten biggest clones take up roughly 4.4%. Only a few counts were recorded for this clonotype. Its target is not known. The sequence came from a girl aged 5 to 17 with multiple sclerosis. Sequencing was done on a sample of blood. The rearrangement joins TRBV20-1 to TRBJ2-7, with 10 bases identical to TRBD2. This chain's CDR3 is CSARDQRSVAGGTYEQYF. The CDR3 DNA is TGCAGTGCTAGAGATCAACGAAGCGTAGCGGGAGGAACCTACGAGCAGTACTTC.